Sequencing of this TCR beta chain was carried out in a study of human T cells and chemical hapten exposure. General study findings and limits: No change in TCRs above 1 in 1000 frequency was produced by DPC sensitization.

In its sample, this clonotype was seen a few times. Its cognate antigen is unknown. TCRdb called the RACE reads again in MiXCR, with one record for every CDR3 protein. The sample contains about 97,000 distinct CDR3 sequences, roughly 27% of which appear only once. As for time point: patch test 3, about 24 weeks after DPC sensitization. Treatment specified: therapeutic diphenylcyclopropenone sensitization with weekly scalp DPC. Donors, patients with alopecia ranging from 18 to 70 years old and judged suitable for DPC, provided samples. This TCR was recovered from a man between 40 and 49 years old with alopecia areata. Some clones in this sample may be carry-over from other donors' samples. The source was whole blood, collected in connection with sensitization to the hapten diphenylcyclopropenone (DPC).

Here the CDR3 reads CSAPQQGSSYNEQFF. In DNA form, the CDR3 reads TGCAGTGCTCCCCAGCAGGGGAGCTCCTACAATGAGCAGTTCTTC. The V call is TRBV20-1, the J call TRBJ2-1; D may be TRBD1 (6 bases). The CDR3 contains 15 residues. V lost 5 bases, J lost 0 bases, and 14 bases lay in between. Germline lookup yields CDR1 DFQATT and CDR2 SNEGSKA (reference sequence).